This entry describes one TCR beta chain. The sample is drawn from a study of blood T cell repertoires in COVID-19. Study-wide background: Acute and convalescent COVID-19 samples came from the United States, Italy and Spain. Sources were T cells, B-cell-depleted T cells, or PBMCs; the material itself was cDNA or gDNA.

The V gene's germline CDR1 is LNHDA and CDR2 SQIVND (reference sequence). V was pared by 5 bases and J by 6 bases, with 29 bases between. This CDR3 is 19 amino acids long. The protocol was immunoSEQ multiplex PCR, while the TCRdb copy is restricted to in-frame clones and leaves out a portion. The sample contains approximately 120,000 clones, around 88% of which appear only once. This TCR was recovered from a human donor with acute or convalescent COVID-19. The donor label of this sample is uncertain. The V gene is TRBV19, the J gene TRBJ1-5; tentative D call: TRBD1 (6 bases). Sample: peripheral blood. CDR3 nucleotide sequence: TGTGCCAGTAGTCCGTCACAGGGCGTTCCCACTTTCGGGTTTCAGCCCCAGCATTTT. Residues: CASSPSQGVPTFGFQPQHF.